This T cell receptor beta chain was captured by sequencing in a study of cytomegalovirus exposure and HLA in healthy donors. Study findings and constraints: In a later analysis, common viral pathogens appeared linked to several of the most significant clusters. Most observed TCR sequences were rare, whereas some public TCRs were detected in many donors.

About this clone itself: Antigen specificity is unknown.

CDR1 is MDHEN and CDR2 is SYDVKM in the germline V gene. The CDR3 is 13 residues long. Trimming shortened V by 8 bases and J by 4 bases, and 12 bases separated the two germline ends. Primers included in the PCR were 60 Vbeta and 13 Jbeta primers. Assay used: immunoSEQ multiplex PCR; TCRdb lists only in-frame clones, some missing. This sample has about 200,000 clones, with roughly 80% found just once. The TCR originated in a woman aged 18-29 years in good health and CMV-seronegative. The sample was PBMCs. This chain joins TRBV28 and TRBJ1-5; possibly TRBD1 for D (5 bases). CDR3 bases: TGTGCCAGCGTCAGGGATTTTAATCAGCCCCAGCATTTT. This encodes CASVRDFNQPQHF.